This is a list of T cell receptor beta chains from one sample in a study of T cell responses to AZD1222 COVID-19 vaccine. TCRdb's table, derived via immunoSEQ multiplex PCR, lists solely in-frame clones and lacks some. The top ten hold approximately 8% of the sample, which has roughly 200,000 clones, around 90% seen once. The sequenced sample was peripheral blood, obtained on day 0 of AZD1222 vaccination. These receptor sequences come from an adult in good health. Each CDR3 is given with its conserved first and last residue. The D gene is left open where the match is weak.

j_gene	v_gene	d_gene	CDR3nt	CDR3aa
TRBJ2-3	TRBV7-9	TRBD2	TGTGCCAGCAGCTGGGCAGCGGGGGTTGGCACAGATACGCAGTATTTT	CASSWAAGVGTDTQYF
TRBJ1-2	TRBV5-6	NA	TGTGCCAGCAGCCGACCCGGGGCAGCAATACTGGATAACTATGGCTACACCTTC	CASSRPGAAILDNYGYTF
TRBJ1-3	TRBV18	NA	TGTGCCAGCTCACCTACCTTACAGGGTCCCTCCTCTGGAAACACCATATATTTT	CASSPTLQGPSSGNTIYF
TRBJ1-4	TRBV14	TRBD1	TGTGCCAGCAGCCACTTACAGGGGGCGCGCGAAAAACTGTTTTTT	CASSHLQGAREKLFF
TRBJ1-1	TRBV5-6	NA	TGTGCCAGCAGCCCCCGGAGGCGCCCGAACACTGAAGCTTTCTTT	CASSPRRRPNTEAFF
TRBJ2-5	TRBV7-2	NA	TGTGCCAGCAGCTACAACGACGGACAAGAGACCCAGTACTTC	CASSYNDGQETQYF
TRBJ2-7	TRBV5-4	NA	TGTGCCAGCAGCTTCGGGGTCTCCTACGAGCAGTACTTC	CASSFGVSYEQYF
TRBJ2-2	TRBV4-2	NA	TGTGCCAGCAGCCAGAACGGGGGAGCGAACACCGGGGAGCTGTTTTTT	CASSQNGGANTGELFF
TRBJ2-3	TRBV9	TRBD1	TGTGCCAGCAGCGTAGAGCCGCGGACAGGTTTGAGCACAGATACGCAGTATTTT	CASSVEPRTGLSTDTQYF
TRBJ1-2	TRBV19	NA	TGTGCCAGTAGCGGACTAGGGAACTATGGCTACACCTTC	CASSGLGNYGYTF
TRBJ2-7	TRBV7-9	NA	TGTGCCAGCAGCTTAGGGGGCAGGGAGCAGTACTTC	CASSLGGREQYF
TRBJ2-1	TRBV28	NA	TGTGCCAGCAGTTTAGGGGGCTCCTACAATGAGCAGTTCTTC	CASSLGGSYNEQFF
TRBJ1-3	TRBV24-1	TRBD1	TGTGCCACCAGTGATTTCCGGGACAGGGGGAACACCATATATTTT	CATSDFRDRGNTIYF
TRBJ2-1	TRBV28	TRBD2	TGTGCCAGCAGTCAGACCGGGACTACCCGTTTCGATGAGCAGTTCTTC	CASSQTGTTRFDEQFF
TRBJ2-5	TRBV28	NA	TGTGCCAGCAGTCCTAAGACAGGCGGGACCCAGTACTTC	CASSPKTGGTQYF
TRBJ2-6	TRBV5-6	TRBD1	TGTGCCAGCAGCCCGACAGGGGGGGCCAACGTCCTGACTTTC	CASSPTGGANVLTF
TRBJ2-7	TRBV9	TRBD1	TGTGCCAGCAGCGAACAGGGGGATCCCTACGAGCAGTACTTC	CASSEQGDPYEQYF
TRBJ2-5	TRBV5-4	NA	TGTGCCAGCAGCCAGAGGGCAGAGGGAGAGACCCAGTACTTC	CASSQRAEGETQYF
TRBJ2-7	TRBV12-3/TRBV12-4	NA	TGTGCCAGCCGCCTAGGGGGTCCCTACGAGCAGTACTTC	CASRLGGPYEQYF